The clone carrying this T cell receptor (beta chain) showed up just a few times. The data belong to a study of cytomegalovirus exposure and HLA in healthy donors. Trimming shortened V by 2 bases and J by 2 bases, and 11 bases separated the two germline ends. The CDR3 spans 14 residues. CDR1 is SGHDT and CDR2 is YYEEEE in the germline V gene. Use of 60 Vbeta and 13 Jbeta primers characterized the PCR. TCRdb keeps only in-frame clones here, not all; method: immunoSEQ multiplex PCR. The data hold under 35,000 clones, with less than 55% observed a single time. The material sequenced was PBMCs. This clonotype originated in a woman between 50 and 59 years old in good health and CMV-seronegative. The chain joins TRBV5-6 to TRBJ2-7; TRBD1 might be the D (5 bases). CDR3 amino acids: CASSLGQGPYEQYF. The CDR3 nucleotides are TGTGCCAGCAGCTTAGGGCAGGGTCCCTACGAGCAGTACTTC.